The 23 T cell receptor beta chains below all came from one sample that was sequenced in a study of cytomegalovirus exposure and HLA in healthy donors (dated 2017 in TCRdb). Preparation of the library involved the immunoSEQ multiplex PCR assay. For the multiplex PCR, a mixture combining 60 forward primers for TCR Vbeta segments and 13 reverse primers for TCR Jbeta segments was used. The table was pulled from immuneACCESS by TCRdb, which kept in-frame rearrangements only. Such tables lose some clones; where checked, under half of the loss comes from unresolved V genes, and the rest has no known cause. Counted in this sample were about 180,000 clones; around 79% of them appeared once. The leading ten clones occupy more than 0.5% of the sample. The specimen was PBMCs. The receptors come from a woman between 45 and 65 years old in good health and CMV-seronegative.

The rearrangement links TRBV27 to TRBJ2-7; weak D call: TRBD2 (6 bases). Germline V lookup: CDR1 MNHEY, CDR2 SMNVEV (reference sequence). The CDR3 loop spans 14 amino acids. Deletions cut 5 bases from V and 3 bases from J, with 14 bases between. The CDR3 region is CASSQGLGIYEQYF. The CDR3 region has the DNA TGTGCCAGCAGTCAGGGACTTGGTATCTACGAGCAGTACTTC.

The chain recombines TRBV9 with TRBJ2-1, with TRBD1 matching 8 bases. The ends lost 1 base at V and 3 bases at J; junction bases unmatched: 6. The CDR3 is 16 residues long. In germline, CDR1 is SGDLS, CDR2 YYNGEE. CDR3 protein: CASSVSLGQDYNEQFF. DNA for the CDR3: TGTGCCAGCAGCGTATCCCTGGGACAGGACTACAATGAGCAGTTCTTC.

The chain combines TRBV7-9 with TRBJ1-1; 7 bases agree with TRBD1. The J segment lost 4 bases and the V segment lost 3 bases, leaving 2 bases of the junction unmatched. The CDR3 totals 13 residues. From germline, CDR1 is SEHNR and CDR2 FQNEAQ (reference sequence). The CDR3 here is CASSLSGGTEAFF. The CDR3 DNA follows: TGTGCCAGCAGCTTGTCAGGGGGCACTGAAGCTTTCTTT.

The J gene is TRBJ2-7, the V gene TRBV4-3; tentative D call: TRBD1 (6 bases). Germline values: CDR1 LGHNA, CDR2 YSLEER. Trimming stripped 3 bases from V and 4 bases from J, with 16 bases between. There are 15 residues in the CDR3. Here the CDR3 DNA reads TGCGCCAGCAGCCAGATCCGGGACAATCAGTACGAGCAGTACTTC. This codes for CASSQIRDNQYEQYF.

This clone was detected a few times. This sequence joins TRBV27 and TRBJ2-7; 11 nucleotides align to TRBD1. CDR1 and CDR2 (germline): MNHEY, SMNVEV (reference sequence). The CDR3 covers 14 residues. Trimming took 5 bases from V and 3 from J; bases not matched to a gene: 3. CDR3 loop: CASSKGTGGYEQYF. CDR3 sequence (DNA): TGTGCCAGCAGTAAGGGGACAGGGGGCTACGAGCAGTACTTC.

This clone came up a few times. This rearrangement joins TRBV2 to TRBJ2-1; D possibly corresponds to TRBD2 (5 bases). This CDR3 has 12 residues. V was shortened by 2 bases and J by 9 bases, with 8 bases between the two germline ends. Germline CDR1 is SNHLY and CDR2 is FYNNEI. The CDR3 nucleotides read TGTGCCAGCAGTGAAAGGACTCTTGAGCAGTTCTTC. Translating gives CASSERTLEQFF.

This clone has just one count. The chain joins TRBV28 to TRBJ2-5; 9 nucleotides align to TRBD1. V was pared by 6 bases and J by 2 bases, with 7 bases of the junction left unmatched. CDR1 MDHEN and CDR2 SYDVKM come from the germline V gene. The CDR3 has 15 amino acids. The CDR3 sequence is CASRIRDREQETQYF. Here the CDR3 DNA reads TGTGCCAGCAGAATCCGGGACAGGGAGCAAGAGACCCAGTACTTC.

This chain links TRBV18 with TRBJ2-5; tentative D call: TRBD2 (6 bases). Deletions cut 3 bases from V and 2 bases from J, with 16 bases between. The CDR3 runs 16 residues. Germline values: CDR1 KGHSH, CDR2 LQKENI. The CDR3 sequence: CASSPSFSGSQETQYF. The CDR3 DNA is TGTGCCAGCTCACCCTCTTTTAGCGGCTCACAAGAGACCCAGTACTTC.

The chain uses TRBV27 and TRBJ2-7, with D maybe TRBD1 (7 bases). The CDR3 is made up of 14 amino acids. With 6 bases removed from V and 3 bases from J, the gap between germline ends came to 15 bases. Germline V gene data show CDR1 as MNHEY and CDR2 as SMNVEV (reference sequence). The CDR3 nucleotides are TGTGCCAGCAGCCTCGGAGGGGGCAACTACGAGCAGTACTTC. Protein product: CASSLGGGNYEQYF.

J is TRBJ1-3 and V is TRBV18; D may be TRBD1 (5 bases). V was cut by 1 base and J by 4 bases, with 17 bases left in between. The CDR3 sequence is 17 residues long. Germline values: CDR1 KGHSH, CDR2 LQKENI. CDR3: CASSPRQDNVWGNTIYF. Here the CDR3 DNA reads TGTGCCAGCTCACCACGGCAGGACAACGTGTGGGGAAACACCATATATTTT.

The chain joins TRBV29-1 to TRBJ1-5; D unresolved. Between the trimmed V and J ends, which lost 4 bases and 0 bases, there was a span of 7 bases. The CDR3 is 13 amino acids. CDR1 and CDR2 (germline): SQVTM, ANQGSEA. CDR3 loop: CSVGENSNQPQHF. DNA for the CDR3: TGCAGCGTTGGGGAGAATAGCAATCAGCCCCAGCATTTT.

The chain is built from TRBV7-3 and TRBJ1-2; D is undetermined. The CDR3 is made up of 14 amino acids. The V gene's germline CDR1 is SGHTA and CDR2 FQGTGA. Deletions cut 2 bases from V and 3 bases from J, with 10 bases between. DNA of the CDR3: TGTGCCAGCAGCTTAGCCCCGGAGCACTATGGCTACACCTTC. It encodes CASSLAPEHYGYTF.

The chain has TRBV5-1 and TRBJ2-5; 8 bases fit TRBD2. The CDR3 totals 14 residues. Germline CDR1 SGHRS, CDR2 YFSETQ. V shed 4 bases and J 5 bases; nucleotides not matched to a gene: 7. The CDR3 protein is CASSPDSGTETQYF. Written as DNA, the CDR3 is TGCGCCAGCAGCCCCGATAGCGGGACGGAGACCCAGTACTTC.

CDR3 sequence: CASSPAGGPNEQFF. The CDR3 DNA sequence: TGTGCCAGCAGTCCAGCGGGGGGGCCTAATGAGCAGTTCTTC. V is TRBV6-5 and J is TRBJ2-1; 10 bases match TRBD2. The CDR3 is made up of 14 amino acids. Looked up from germline, CDR1 is MNHEY and CDR2 is SVGAGI. V trimming: 5 bases; J trimming: 7 bases; junction bases outside the gene matches: 5.

CDR3 in DNA: TGCGCCAGCAGCCAAACGGACAGGGTTGGTGAAAAACTGTTTTTT. Its protein product is CASSQTDRVGEKLFF. The V and J genes are TRBV4-3 and TRBJ1-4; 8 bases map to TRBD1. The CDR3 is 15 amino acids. Germline V gene lookup returns CDR1 LGHNA and CDR2 YSLEER. Germline trimming cut 2 bases from V and 7 bases from J; bases unmatched to any gene: 6.

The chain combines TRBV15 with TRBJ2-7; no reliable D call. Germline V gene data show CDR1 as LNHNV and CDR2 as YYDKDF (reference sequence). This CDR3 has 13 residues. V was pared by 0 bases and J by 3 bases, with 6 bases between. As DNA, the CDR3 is TGTGCCACCAGCAGAGATGCGAACTACGAGCAGTACTTC. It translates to CATSRDANYEQYF.

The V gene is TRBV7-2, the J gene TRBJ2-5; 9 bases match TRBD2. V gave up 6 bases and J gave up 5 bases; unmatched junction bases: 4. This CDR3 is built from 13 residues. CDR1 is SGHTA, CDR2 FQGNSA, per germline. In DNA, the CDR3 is TGTGCCAGCAGGCGGGGGGGCGGTGAGACCCAGTACTTC. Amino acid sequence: CASRRGGGETQYF.

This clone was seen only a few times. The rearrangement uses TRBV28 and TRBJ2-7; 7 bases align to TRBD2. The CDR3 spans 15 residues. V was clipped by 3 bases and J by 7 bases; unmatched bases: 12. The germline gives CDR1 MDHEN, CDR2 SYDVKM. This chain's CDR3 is CASSLGRVRSWEQYF. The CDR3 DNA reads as TGTGCCAGCAGTTTGGGGAGGGTTCGTTCTTGGGAGCAGTACTTC.

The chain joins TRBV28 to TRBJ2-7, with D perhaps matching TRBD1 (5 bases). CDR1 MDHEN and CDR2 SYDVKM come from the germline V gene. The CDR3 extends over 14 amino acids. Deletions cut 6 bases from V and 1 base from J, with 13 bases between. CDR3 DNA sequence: TGTGCCAGCAGCCCCAATGGGGCATCCTACGAGCAGTACTTC. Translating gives CASSPNGASYEQYF.

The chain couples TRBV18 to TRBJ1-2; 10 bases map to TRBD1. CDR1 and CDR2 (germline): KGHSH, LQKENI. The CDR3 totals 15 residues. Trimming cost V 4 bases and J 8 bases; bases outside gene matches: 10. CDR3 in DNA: TGTGCCAGCTCACTCTACGGGACAGGGGAGGAAGGCTACACCTTC. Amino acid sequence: CASSLYGTGEEGYTF.

The CDR3 region is CASSPHLRETQYF. The DNA for the CDR3 is TGTGCCAGCAGCCCCCACCTGAGGGAGACCCAGTACTTC. The chain carries TRBV7-6 and TRBJ2-5; D is undetermined. The CDR3 sequence is 13 residues long. V gave up 5 bases and J gave up 5 bases, with 12 bases separating them. The germline CDR1 and CDR2 sequences are SGHVS and FNYEAQ.

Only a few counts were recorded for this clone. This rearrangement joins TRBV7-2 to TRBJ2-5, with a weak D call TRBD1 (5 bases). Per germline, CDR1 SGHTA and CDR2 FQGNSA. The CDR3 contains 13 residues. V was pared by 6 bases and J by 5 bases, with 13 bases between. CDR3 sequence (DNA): TGTGCCAGCAGTGTGGGGCGGTGGGAGACCCAGTACTTC. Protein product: CASSVGRWETQYF.

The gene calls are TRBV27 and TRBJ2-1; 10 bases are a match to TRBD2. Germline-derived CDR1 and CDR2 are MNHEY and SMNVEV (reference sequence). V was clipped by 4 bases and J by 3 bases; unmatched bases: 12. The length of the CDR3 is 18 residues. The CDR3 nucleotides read TGTGCCAGCAGTTCCTACCTGAGCGGGAGGGCCATCTACAATGAGCAGTTCTTC. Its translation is CASSSYLSGRAIYNEQFF.